This T cell receptor beta chain came from a study of T cell repertoires in cytomegalovirus infection. The wider study: Public TCR beta signature analysis indicated the presence of both CMV infection and matching HLA type.

Between the trimmed V and J ends, which lost 3 bases and 3 bases, there was a span of 15 bases. Germline loops: CDR1 MNHEY, CDR2 SVGAGI. This CDR3 contains 15 residues. This clonotype has more than one count but fewer than ten. Its target is unknown. Each CDR3 protein is one row after TCRdb ran MiXCR on the reads. In the table there are 630,000 or so distinct CDR3 sequences, roughly 26% of which are singletons. Study conclusions and caveats: HLA-C-restricted CMV-specific TCR beta clonotypes prevailed in the ex vivo response. The cumulative frequency of public TCR beta families distinguished individuals who carried CMV together with the relevant HLA.

The sample taken for sequencing was CD8+ T cells from PBMCs. The sequence was collected from a human donor in good health (CMV status not recorded). Some clones in this sample may be carry-over from other donors' samples. The chain carries TRBV6-5 and TRBJ2-7; D gene uncertain. CDR3 loop: CASSYIQDADYEQYF. The CDR3 nucleotides read TGTGCCAGCAGTTATATCCAGGATGCGGACTACGAGCAGTACTTC.